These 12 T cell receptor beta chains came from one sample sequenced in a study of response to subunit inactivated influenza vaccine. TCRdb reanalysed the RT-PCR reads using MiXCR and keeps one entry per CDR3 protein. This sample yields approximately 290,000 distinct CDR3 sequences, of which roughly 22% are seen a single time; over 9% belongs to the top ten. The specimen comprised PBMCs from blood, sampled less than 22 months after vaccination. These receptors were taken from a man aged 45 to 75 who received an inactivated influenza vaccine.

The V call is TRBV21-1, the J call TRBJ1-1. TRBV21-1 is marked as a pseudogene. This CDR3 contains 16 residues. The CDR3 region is CASSKGSRVPNTEAFF. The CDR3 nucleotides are TGTGCCAGCAGCAAAGGGTCGAGGGTCCCCAACACTGAAGCTTTCTTT.

The CDR3 sequence: CASSLNSGRETKNIQYF. CDR3 bases: TGCGCCAGCAGCTTGAATTCAGGGAGGGAGACCAAAAACATTCAGTACTTC. The gene calls are TRBV5-1 and TRBJ2-4; 7 positions agree with TRBD2. V shed 1 base and J 2 bases; nucleotides not matched to a gene: 9. The CDR3 runs to 17 residues. The germline V gene encodes CDR1 SGHRS and CDR2 YFSETQ.

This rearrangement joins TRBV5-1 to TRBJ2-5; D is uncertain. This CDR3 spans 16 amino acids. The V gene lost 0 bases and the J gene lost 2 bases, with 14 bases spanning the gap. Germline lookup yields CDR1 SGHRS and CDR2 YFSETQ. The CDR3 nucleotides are TGCGCCAGCAGCTTGGGATTCAGTGCAGCACAAGAGACCCAGTACTTC. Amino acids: CASSLGFSAAQETQYF.

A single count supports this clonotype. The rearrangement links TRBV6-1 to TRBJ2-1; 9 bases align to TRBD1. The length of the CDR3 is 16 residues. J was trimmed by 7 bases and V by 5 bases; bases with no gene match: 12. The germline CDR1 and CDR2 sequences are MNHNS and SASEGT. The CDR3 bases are TGTGCCAGCAGTCTAACAGGGGGCCCCGACTGGAATGAGCAGTTCTTC. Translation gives CASSLTGGPDWNEQFF.

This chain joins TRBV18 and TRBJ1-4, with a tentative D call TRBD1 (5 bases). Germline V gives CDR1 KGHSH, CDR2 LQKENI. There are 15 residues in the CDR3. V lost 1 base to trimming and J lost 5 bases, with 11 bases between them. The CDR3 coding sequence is TGTGCCAGCTCACCACGAAACAGGTGGAATGAAAAACTGTTTTTT. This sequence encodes CASSPRNRWNEKLFF.

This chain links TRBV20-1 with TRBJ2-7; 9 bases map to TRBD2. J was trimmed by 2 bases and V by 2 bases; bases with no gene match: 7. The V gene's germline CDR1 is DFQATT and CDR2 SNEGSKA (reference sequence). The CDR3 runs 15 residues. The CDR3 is CSARPGGGGTYEQYF. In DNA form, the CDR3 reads TGCAGTGCTAGACCCGGCGGGGGGGGAACCTACGAGCAGTACTTC.

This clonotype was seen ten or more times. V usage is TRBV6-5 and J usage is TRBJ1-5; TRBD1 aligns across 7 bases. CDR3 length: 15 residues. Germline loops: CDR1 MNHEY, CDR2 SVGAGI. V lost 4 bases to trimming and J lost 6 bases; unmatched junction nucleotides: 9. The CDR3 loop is CASSSHQNRGQPQHF. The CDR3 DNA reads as TGTGCCAGCAGTTCGCACCAGAACAGGGGTCAGCCCCAGCATTTT.

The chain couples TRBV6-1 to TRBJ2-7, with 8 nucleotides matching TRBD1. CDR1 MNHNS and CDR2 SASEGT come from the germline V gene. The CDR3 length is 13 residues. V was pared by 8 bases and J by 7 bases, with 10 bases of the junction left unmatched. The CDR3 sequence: CASLDRVGGEQYF. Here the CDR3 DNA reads TGTGCCAGCTTGGACAGGGTCGGTGGGGAGCAGTACTTC.

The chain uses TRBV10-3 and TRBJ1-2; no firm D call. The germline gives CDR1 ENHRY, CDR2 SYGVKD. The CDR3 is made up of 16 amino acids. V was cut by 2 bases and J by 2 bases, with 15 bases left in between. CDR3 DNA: TGTGCCATCAGTGAGCTGTCGGCCCAGGTCAACTATGGCTACACCTTC. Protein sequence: CAISELSAQVNYGYTF.

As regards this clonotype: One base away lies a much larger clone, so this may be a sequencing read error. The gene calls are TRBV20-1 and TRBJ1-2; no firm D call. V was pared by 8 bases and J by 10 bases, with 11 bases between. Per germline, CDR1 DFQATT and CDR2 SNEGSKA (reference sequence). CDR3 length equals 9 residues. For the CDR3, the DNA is TGCAGTACTCAGGACTTCTACACCTTC. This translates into CSTQDFYTF.

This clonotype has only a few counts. The CDR3 loop is CASSLGTTRDQPQHF. CDR3 DNA: TGTGCCAGCAGCTTAGGGACAACAAGGGATCAGCCCCAGCATTTT. V gene TRBV7-2 combines with J gene TRBJ1-5; D possibly corresponds to TRBD1 (5 bases). V lost 1 base to trimming and J lost 5 bases, with 12 bases between them. The CDR3 totals 15 residues. Germline values: CDR1 SGHTA, CDR2 FQGNSA.

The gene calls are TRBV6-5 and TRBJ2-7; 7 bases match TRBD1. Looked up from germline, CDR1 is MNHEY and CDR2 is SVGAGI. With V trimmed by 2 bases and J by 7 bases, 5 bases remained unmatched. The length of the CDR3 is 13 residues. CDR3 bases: TGTGCCAGCAGTTACCTGACAGGGTGGGAGCAGTACTTC. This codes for CASSYLTGWEQYF.